The next 13 T cell receptor beta chains were all read from a single sample in a study of OX40 agonist ivuxolimab in advanced cancers. The table came from immunoSEQ multiplex PCR; TCRdb's copy has only in-frame clones and leaves some out. The repertoire holds some 16,000 clones, approximately 85% seen once, with approximately 28% in the top ten. Sequenced here: CD4+ or CD8+ T cells sorted from blood, sampled in a trial of the OX40 agonist ivuxolimab. The receptor source for this set is an adult with an advanced solid tumor such as melanoma, head and neck, liver or kidney cancer.

The rearrangement links TRBV9 to TRBJ2-7; no clear D. This CDR3 is 13 amino acids long. Germline V gene lookup returns CDR1 SGDLS and CDR2 YYNGEE. Trimming took 2 bases from V and 6 from J, leaving 12 bases between them. This CDR3 reads CASSVRQTGEQYF. The CDR3 bases are TGTGCCAGCAGCGTTCGGCAGACCGGCGAGCAGTACTTC.

The chain uses TRBV6-5 and TRBJ2-2, with a possible D match to TRBD2 (5 bases). Between the trimmed V and J ends, which lost 7 bases and 1 base, there was a span of 7 bases. The germline CDR1 and CDR2 sequences are MNHEY and SVGAGI. The CDR3 contains 13 residues. DNA of the CDR3: TGTGCCAGCAAGAGCGGGAACACCGGGGAGCTGTTTTTT. Protein product: CASKSGNTGELFF.

The rearrangement links TRBV6-1 to TRBJ1-5; tentative D call: TRBD1 (6 bases). The V end was cut by 10 bases, the J end by 1 base, with 17 bases between. Germline V CDR1 and CDR2: MNHNS, SASEGT. This CDR3 comprises 15 residues. The CDR3 is CATNQEGGSNQPQHF. The CDR3 DNA sequence: TGTGCCACCAACCAGGAGGGGGGAAGCAATCAGCCCCAGCATTTT.

The V gene is TRBV14, the J gene TRBJ2-7; TRBD2 aligns across 9 bases. The trim removed 4 bases at V and 5 bases at J, leaving 6 bases unmatched. Germline V gives CDR1 SGHDN, CDR2 FVKESK. This CDR3 spans 14 amino acids. The CDR3: CASSLSGRGHEQYF. CDR3 sequence (DNA): TGTGCCAGCAGCCTTAGCGGGAGAGGACACGAGCAGTACTTC. The full variable domain, with the rest looked up from reference TRBV14 and TRBJ2-7, is EAGVTQFPSHSVIEKGQTVTLRCDPISGHDNLYWYRRVMGKEIKFLLHFVKESKQDESGMPNNRFLAERTGGTYSTLKVQPAELEDSGVYFCASSLSGRGHEQYFGPGTRLTVT.

The rearrangement links TRBV7-9 to TRBJ2-7; D tentatively reads TRBD1 or TRBD2 (5 bases each). With 0 bases removed from V and 0 bases from J, the gap between germline ends came to 9 bases. CDR1 is SEHNR, CDR2 FQNEAQ, per germline (reference sequence). The CDR3 runs to 15 residues. CDR3 region: CASSLAGDPSYEQYF. In DNA, the CDR3 is TGTGCCAGCAGCTTAGCGGGGGACCCCTCCTACGAGCAGTACTTC.

CDR3 sequence reads: CASKLAGATNTGELFF. In DNA form, the CDR3 reads TGTGCCAGCAAACTAGCGGGAGCCACGAACACCGGGGAGCTGTTTTTT. This sequence joins TRBV11-3 and TRBJ2-2; 11 positions agree with TRBD2. CDR3 length: 16 amino acids. Germline trimming cut 7 bases from V and 0 bases from J; bases unmatched to any gene: 4. The V gene's germline CDR1 is SGHNT and CDR2 YENEEA.

J is TRBJ1-1 and V is TRBV25-1; D is undetermined. The length of the CDR3 is 14 residues. CDR1 is MGHDK and CDR2 is SYGVNS in the germline V gene. The V gene lost 6 bases and the J gene lost 4 bases, with 15 bases spanning the gap. CDR3 loop: CASSTLSVITEAFF. CDR3 nucleotides: TGTGCCAGCAGCACCTTATCGGTTATCACTGAAGCTTTCTTT. Looking up the rest from reference TRBV25-1 and TRBJ1-1 gives the full variable domain: EADIYQTPRYLVIGTGKKITLECSQTMGHDKMYWYQQDPGMELHLIHYSYGVNSTEKGDLSSESTVSRIRTEHFPLTLESARPSHTSQYLCASSTLSVITEAFFGQGTRLTVV.

The V gene is TRBV6-5, the J gene TRBJ2-7; maybe TRBD1 (6 bases). The V gene's germline CDR1 is MNHEY and CDR2 SVGAGI. Trimming took off 4 bases at V and 6 bases at J, with 13 bases between the two ends. This CDR3 spans 13 amino acids. CDR3 in amino acids: CASSLVGAVEQYF. DNA of the CDR3: TGTGCCAGCAGTTTAGTGGGGGCCGTCGAGCAGTACTTC.

The V call is TRBV28, the J call TRBJ1-6; 7 bases are a match to TRBD1. Germline V lookup: CDR1 MDHEN, CDR2 SYDVKM. Unmatched junction bases numbered 3, after V lost 3 bases and J lost 7 bases. The CDR3 covers 14 residues. The CDR3 is CASSLTGWNSPLHF. CDR3 nucleotide sequence: TGTGCCAGCAGTTTGACAGGGTGGAATTCACCCCTCCACTTT.

This chain connects TRBV11-2 to TRBJ2-2, with D unresolved. The V gene's germline CDR1 is SGHAT and CDR2 FQNNGV. This CDR3 is built from 14 residues. Trimming cost V 5 bases and J 4 bases, with 11 bases left between them. The CDR3 DNA reads TGTGCCAGCAGCGCCAAGCCCTCCACCGGGGAGCTGTTTTTT. Its protein product is CASSAKPSTGELFF.

The gene calls are TRBV4-1 and TRBJ2-3, with no clear D. Trimming took off 4 bases at V and 4 bases at J, with 12 bases between the two ends. Germline values: CDR1 MGHRA, CDR2 YSYEKL. This CDR3 comprises 14 residues. This CDR3 is CASSRMGYPDTQYF. The CDR3 coding sequence is TGCGCCAGCAGCCGCATGGGCTACCCAGATACGCAGTATTTT.

The J gene is TRBJ2-1, the V gene TRBV9, with unresolved D. V lost 2 bases and J 6 bases, leaving 15 bases between the germline ends. CDR3 size: 15 residues. The germline CDR1 and CDR2 sequences are SGDLS and YYNGEE. The CDR3 region has the DNA TGTGCCAGCAGCGTCTGGGGTGGTAGCAGCAATGAGCAGTTCTTC. It specifies CASSVWGGSSNEQFF.

This rearrangement joins TRBV19 to TRBJ2-2; 7 nucleotides line up with TRBD2. The V segment lost 4 bases and the J segment 3 bases; nucleotides outside the gene matches: 14. The germline CDR1 and CDR2 sequences are LNHDA and SQIVND (reference sequence). The CDR3 extends over 18 amino acids. CDR3 amino acids: CASSKFGPLAEYTGELFF. For the CDR3, the DNA is TGTGCCAGTAGTAAATTTGGTCCCCTAGCGGAGTACACCGGGGAGCTGTTTTTT.